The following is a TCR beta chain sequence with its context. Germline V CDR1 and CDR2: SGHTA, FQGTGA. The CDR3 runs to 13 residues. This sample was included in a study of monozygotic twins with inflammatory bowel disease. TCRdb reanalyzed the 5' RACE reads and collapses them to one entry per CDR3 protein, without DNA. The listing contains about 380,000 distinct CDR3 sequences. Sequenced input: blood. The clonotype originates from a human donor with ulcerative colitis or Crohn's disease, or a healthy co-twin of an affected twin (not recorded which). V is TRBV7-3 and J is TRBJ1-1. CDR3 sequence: CASSLYYNTEAFF.